This T cell receptor beta chain was observed in a study of CD8+CD57+ T cells in acquired aplastic anemia. Overall study findings and caveats: Patients and controls shared 25 to 35 CD8+ CDR3 sequences, which appeared highly expressed in patients and within their immunodominant clones.

The sample holds many counts of this clonotype. The antigen is not known. Using genomic DNA as the template, TCR beta VDJ and CDR3 profiling was carried out. TCRdb used MiXCR to reprocess the reads, holding one entry per CDR3 protein. Of about 180,000 distinct CDR3 sequences in the sample, around half were seen once. The germline gives CDR1 LNHNV, CDR2 YYDKDF (reference sequence). This CDR3 region has 17 residues. J was trimmed by 7 bases and V by 2 bases; bases with no gene match: 14. The material sequenced was sorted CD4+, CD8+, or CD8+CD57+ T cells (not recorded which) from PBMCs. The rearrangement uses TRBV15 and TRBJ1-5; TRBD1 agrees at 7 bases. This receptor was taken from a human donor in good health. The DNA of the CDR3 is TGTGCCACCAGCAGAACAGTCGACAGGGTCGGTGAACAGCCCCAGCATTTT. Protein sequence: CATSRTVDRVGEQPQHF.